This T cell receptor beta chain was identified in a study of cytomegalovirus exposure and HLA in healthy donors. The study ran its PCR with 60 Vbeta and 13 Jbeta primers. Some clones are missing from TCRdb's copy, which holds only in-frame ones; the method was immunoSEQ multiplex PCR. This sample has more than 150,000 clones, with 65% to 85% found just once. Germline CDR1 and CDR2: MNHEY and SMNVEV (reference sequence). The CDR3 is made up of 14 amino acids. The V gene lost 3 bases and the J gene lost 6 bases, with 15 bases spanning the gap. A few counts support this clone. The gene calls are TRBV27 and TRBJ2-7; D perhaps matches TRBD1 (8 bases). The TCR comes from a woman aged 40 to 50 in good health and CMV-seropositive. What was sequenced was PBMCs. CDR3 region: CASSFFHRGGEQYF. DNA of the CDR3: TGTGCCAGCAGTTTTTTCCACAGGGGGGGCGAGCAGTACTTC.